The rows below give T cell receptor beta chains drawn from one sample of a study of shared clonotypes between healthy human individuals. Method: immunoSEQ multiplex PCR; TCRdb's copy keeps in-frame clones and lacks some. The sample lists over a million clones, approximately 72% occurring once. Material: memory CD4+ T cells sorted from blood. The receptors were gathered from a man between 18 and 35 years old in good health. Both conserved end residues are part of each CDR3. The D gene is left open where the match is weak. The listing skips clone size in some rows; elsewhere it reads once, few, many or a size class.

DNA: TGTGCCATCAGTGAGGCGGGTAGCGGGAGCTCCTACGAGCAGTACTTC; CDR3: CAISEAGSGSSYEQYF; size: NA; J: TRBJ2-7; D: TRBD2; length: 16; V: TRBV10-3
DNA: TGTGCCAGCAGTGACGGCTGGACAGGTTATGGCTACACCTTC; CDR3: CASSDGWTGYGYTF; size: NA; J: TRBJ1-2; D: TRBD1; length: 14; V: TRBV6-1
DNA: TGTGCCAGTAGTATTCGGGGGACAGGGGGAGATCAGCCCCAGCATTTT; CDR3: CASSIRGTGGDQPQHF; size: NA; J: TRBJ1-5; D: TRBD1; length: 16; V: TRBV19
DNA: TGTGCCAGCAGTGGTGGGGATAGTAGCAATCAGCCCCAGCATTTT; CDR3: CASSGGDSSNQPQHF; size: NA; J: TRBJ1-5; D: NA; length: 15; V: TRBV2
DNA: TGTGCCAGCAGCCCCCGAGGGACAGGGATAGAGACCCAGTACTTC; CDR3: CASSPRGTGIETQYF; size: NA; J: TRBJ2-5; D: TRBD1; length: 15; V: TRBV9
DNA: TGTGCCAGCAGTTTACACAGGGAGGGCTATGGCTACACCTTC; CDR3: CASSLHREGYGYTF; size: few; J: TRBJ1-2; D: NA; length: 14; V: TRBV27
DNA: TGTGCCAGCAGCCGACTAGCGGGCACAGATACGCAGTATTTT; CDR3: CASSRLAGTDTQYF; size: NA; J: TRBJ2-3; D: TRBD2; length: 14; V: TRBV7-2
DNA: TGTGCCTGGAGCTTTTCGGGCTTTAATGAAAAACTGTTTTTT; CDR3: CAWSFSGFNEKLFF; size: NA; J: TRBJ1-4; D: NA; length: 14; V: TRBV30
DNA: TGTGCCAGCAGCTTGGCAGGGGGGAATCAGCCCCAGCATTTT; CDR3: CASSLAGGNQPQHF; size: few; J: TRBJ1-5; D: TRBD1; length: 14; V: TRBV5-4
DNA: TGTGCCAGCAGTCCCATAGCGGGGGGGCATTTGGAAGCGGATGAGCAGTTCTTC; CDR3: CASSPIAGGHLEADEQFF; size: NA; J: TRBJ2-1; D: TRBD2; length: 18; V: TRBV28
DNA: TGTGCCAGCAGTTACAGGCAGGGGGCCTCACCCCTCCACTTT; CDR3: CASSYRQGASPLHF; size: NA; J: TRBJ1-6; D: TRBD1; length: 14; V: TRBV6-5
DNA: TGTGCCAGCAGCCTACTAGCGGGCCCCCAAGAGACCCAGTACTTC; CDR3: CASSLLAGPQETQYF; size: NA; J: TRBJ2-5; D: TRBD2; length: 15; V: TRBV11-2
DNA: TGCGCCAGCAGCTTGGGTTGGGATGCCTACGAGCAGTACTTC; CDR3: CASSLGWDAYEQYF; size: NA; J: TRBJ2-7; D: NA; length: 14; V: TRBV5-1
DNA: TGTGCCAGCAGCCGGACGGCTAGCGGGGGGGATGAGACCCAGTACTTC; CDR3: CASSRTASGGDETQYF; size: NA; J: TRBJ2-5; D: TRBD2; length: 16; V: TRBV5-5
DNA: TGTGCCAGCAGTGGAAGGTTGGGACTAACATCAGAGACCCAGTACTTC; CDR3: CASSGRLGLTSETQYF; size: NA; J: TRBJ2-5; D: TRBD2; length: 16; V: TRBV6-6
DNA: TGTGCCAGTATGACGGGCTCAACTAATGAAAAACTGTTTTTT; CDR3: CASMTGSTNEKLFF; size: many; J: TRBJ1-4; D: NA; length: 14; V: TRBV6-1
DNA: TGTGCCAGCAGCTTATTACAGGGGAATCACGAGCAGTACTTC; CDR3: CASSLLQGNHEQYF; size: NA; J: TRBJ2-7; D: TRBD1; length: 14; V: TRBV7-8
DNA: TGTGCCAGCACCCTTGGGGGGACTGGGGCCAACGTCCTGACTTTC; CDR3: CASTLGGTGANVLTF; size: NA; J: TRBJ2-6; D: NA; length: 15; V: TRBV7-8
DNA: TGTGCCAGCAGTTTAATCCGCGGGGGCCCCCTTCAAGAGACCCAGTACTTC; CDR3: CASSLIRGGPLQETQYF; size: few; J: TRBJ2-5; D: NA; length: 17; V: TRBV27
DNA: TGCGCCAGCAGCTTTATGCCCGGGACAGGGAACCAGCCCCAGCATTTT; CDR3: CASSFMPGTGNQPQHF; size: few; J: TRBJ1-5; D: TRBD1; length: 16; V: TRBV5-1
DNA: TGTGCCAGCAGCTCCGGGGAGGTCTATCATTCACCCCTCCACTTT; CDR3: CASSSGEVYHSPLHF; size: NA; J: TRBJ1-6; D: NA; length: 15; V: TRBV6-6
DNA: TGTGCCAGCAGCTTTCTCGTAGGGCTAGCGGGGGTTCCCACCGGGGAGCTGTTTTTT; CDR3: CASSFLVGLAGVPTGELFF; size: few; J: TRBJ2-2; D: TRBD2; length: 19; V: TRBV5-6
DNA: TGTGCCAGCAGCTTAGATTCCACTCAACAAGAGACCCAGTACTTC; CDR3: CASSLDSTQQETQYF; size: NA; J: TRBJ2-5; D: NA; length: 15; V: TRBV11-2
DNA: TGCGCCAGCAGCTTGGGGGCCCAGCGGGGGAACTATGGCTACACCTTC; CDR3: CASSLGAQRGNYGYTF; size: few; J: TRBJ1-2; D: NA; length: 16; V: TRBV5-1
DNA: TGTGCCAGCAGCTTAGCGCGGCTGCCCGCGGACGGGGAGCTGTTTTTT; CDR3: CASSLARLPADGELFF; size: NA; J: TRBJ2-2; D: NA; length: 16; V: TRBV7-2
DNA: TGTGCCAGCAGCTTAAGGACTGGGACAGCCACTTGCGAGCAGTACTTC; CDR3: CASSLRTGTATCEQYF; size: NA; J: TRBJ2-7; D: TRBD1; length: 16; V: TRBV7-9
DNA: TGTGCCAGCAGTGAATACTCCGGGACAGGGGACGAGCAGTACTTC; CDR3: CASSEYSGTGDEQYF; size: NA; J: TRBJ2-7; D: TRBD1; length: 15; V: TRBV25-1
DNA: TGTGCCACCAGCTTAATCACAGGGGGTCAGCCCCAGCATTTT; CDR3: CATSLITGGQPQHF; size: NA; J: TRBJ1-5; D: TRBD1; length: 14; V: TRBV15
DNA: TGTGCCATCAGTGAGTCGGTGGATTTTTATATCAGTGGTGAAGCTTTCTTT; CDR3: CAISESVDFYISGEAFF; size: NA; J: TRBJ1-1; D: NA; length: 17; V: TRBV10-3
DNA: TGTGCCAGCAGCTTAGAGGTTGGTGAGCAGTTCTTC; CDR3: CASSLEVGEQFF; size: NA; J: TRBJ2-1; D: NA; length: 12; V: TRBV11-3
DNA: TGTGCCAGCAGCTTCGGACTAGCGGGAGCGGCGAACACCGGGGAGCTGTTTTTT; CDR3: CASSFGLAGAANTGELFF; size: NA; J: TRBJ2-2; D: TRBD2; length: 18; V: TRBV9
DNA: TGTGCCAGCAGCTTAAGCGGGGCTTCCTACAATGAGCAGTTCTTC; CDR3: CASSLSGASYNEQFF; size: NA; J: TRBJ2-1; D: NA; length: 15; V: TRBV7-3
DNA: TGCAGCGTTGAATACCGGGACAGGGGTTATGGCTACACCTTC; CDR3: CSVEYRDRGYGYTF; size: NA; J: TRBJ1-2; D: TRBD1; length: 14; V: TRBV29-1
DNA: TGTGCCAGCAGCCCCCGAACAGGGGGGAATGAAAAACTGTTTTTT; CDR3: CASSPRTGGNEKLFF; size: NA; J: TRBJ1-4; D: TRBD1; length: 15; V: TRBV4-2
DNA: TGTGCCAGCAGTGTGGAGGGGAATCAGCCCCAGCATTTT; CDR3: CASSVEGNQPQHF; size: few; J: TRBJ1-5; D: NA; length: 13; V: TRBV6-1
DNA: TGTGCCAGCAGCTCCCGGACCGACCAAAGTCAAGAGACCCAGTACTTC; CDR3: CASSSRTDQSQETQYF; size: NA; J: TRBJ2-5; D: NA; length: 16; V: TRBV7-8
DNA: TGTGCCTGGGAGCGGACAGGGATGGGGGCCAACGTCCTGACTTTC; CDR3: CAWERTGMGANVLTF; size: NA; J: TRBJ2-6; D: TRBD1; length: 15; V: TRBV30
DNA: TGTGCCATCAGTGGAACAGGGAGCACAGATACGCAGTATTTT; CDR3: CAISGTGSTDTQYF; size: NA; J: TRBJ2-3; D: NA; length: 14; V: TRBV10-3
DNA: TGTGCCAGCAGTTTACGGGCCGGACGCTACGAGCAGTACTTC; CDR3: CASSLRAGRYEQYF; size: NA; J: TRBJ2-7; D: NA; length: 14; V: TRBV6-4
DNA: TGTGCCAGTAGTGATAGGTACAGGGGGCATCAGCCCCAGCATTTT; CDR3: CASSDRYRGHQPQHF; size: NA; J: TRBJ1-5; D: TRBD1; length: 15; V: TRBV19
DNA: TGCGCCAGCAGCTCGGGGTATTCCCTTGGGGCTTTCTTT; CDR3: CASSSGYSLGAFF; size: once; J: TRBJ1-1; D: NA; length: 13; V: TRBV5-1
DNA: TGTGCCAGCAGTTACCGTCCGGGACAGGGTAATGAAAAACTGTTTTTT; CDR3: CASSYRPGQGNEKLFF; size: NA; J: TRBJ1-4; D: TRBD1; length: 16; V: TRBV6-5
DNA: TGTGCCAGCACTACGGTGGGGGGGCCCTACGAGCAGTACTTC; CDR3: CASTTVGGPYEQYF; size: NA; J: TRBJ2-7; D: NA; length: 14; V: TRBV28
DNA: TGTGCCAGCAGCTCCTTACAGGGGGTCAATGAGCAGTTCTTC; CDR3: CASSSLQGVNEQFF; size: NA; J: TRBJ2-1; D: TRBD1; length: 14; V: TRBV5-4